This TCR beta chain was identified during a study of blood T cells in healthy people across ages. Then a second PCR, running about 6 to 11 cycles, was carried out with a sample-barcoded 5' primer and a J-beta primer mix. Every molecule of cDNA carried a tag from a template-switch adaptor with 12 random nucleotides. TCRdb re-called the 5' RACE reads with MiXCR, one entry per CDR3 protein. The sample holds fewer than 800,000 distinct CDR3 sequences; 49% are singletons and the top ten take 30% to 40%. Per sample, extraction of total RNA gave at least 6 micrograms in every case. The V gene lost 4 bases and the J gene lost 7 bases, with 17 bases spanning the gap. The CDR3 loop spans 14 amino acids.

Sequences were obtained from blood. J is TRBJ2-7 and V is TRBV12-3 or TRBV12-4; either TRBD1 or TRBD2 may supply D (6 bases each). The source of this sequence is a woman aged 55-70 years in good health. The CDR3 is CASSSGAGGEEQYF. CDR3 sequence (DNA): TGTGCCAGCAGTTCAGGGGCCGGCGGGGAGGAGCAGTACTTC.